Following are 30 T cell receptor beta chains from one sample sequenced in a study of human T cells and chemical hapten exposure. Time point indicated: patch test 2, 6 weeks after DPC sensitization. Indicated treatment: therapeutic diphenylcyclopropenone sensitization with weekly scalp DPC. One entry per CDR3 protein results from TCRdb running MiXCR on the RACE reads. There are just over 350,000 distinct CDR3 sequences in the sample; roughly 6% occur only once, and around 5.6% lies in the top ten. The starting material was whole blood, obtained in connection with sensitization to the hapten diphenylcyclopropenone (DPC). These receptors were taken from a woman aged 18-29 years with alopecia areata. Some clones in this sample may be carry-over from other donors' samples.

The chain has TRBV29-1 and TRBJ1-3, with 7 bases aligning to TRBD1. Per the germline V gene, CDR1 is SQVTM and CDR2 is ANQGSEA. V was pared by 0 bases and J by 4 bases, with 3 bases of the junction left unmatched. CDR3 length: 14 residues. The CDR3: CSVEDTGAGNTIYF. The CDR3 DNA reads as TGCAGCGTTGAAGATACAGGGGCAGGAAACACCATATATTTT.

This clonotype was picked up a small number of times. The rearrangement uses TRBV4-3 and TRBJ1-2, with D maybe TRBD1 (6 bases). The length of the CDR3 is 16 residues. Per germline, CDR1 LGHNA and CDR2 YSLEER. Trimming took 1 base from V and 7 from J, leaving 19 bases between them. Here the CDR3 DNA reads TGCGCCAGCAGCCAAGGAGGACAGATTTCGGCGGCTGGCTACACCTTC. Amino acid sequence: CASSQGGQISAAGYTF.

This clonotype came up many times. The CDR3 loop is CASSQELDRTNYGYTF. Written as DNA, the CDR3 is TGTGCCAGCAGCCAAGAATTGGACAGGACTAACTATGGCTACACCTTC. V is TRBV3-1 and J is TRBJ1-2, with TRBD1 matching 7 bases. Looked up from germline, CDR1 is LGHDT and CDR2 is YNNKEL (reference sequence). The CDR3 runs 16 residues. J was trimmed by 0 bases and V by 0 bases; bases with no gene match: 4.

This clonotype occurred a few times. The chain couples TRBV6-6 to TRBJ1-1; D may be TRBD1 (5 bases). Per the germline V gene, CDR1 is MNHNY and CDR2 is SVGAGI (reference sequence). The CDR3 length is 12 residues. The V end lost 6 bases, the J end lost 8 bases, and 13 bases lay between the germline ends. The CDR3 is CASSRIQVEAFF. In DNA, the CDR3 is TGTGCCAGCAGCCGGATACAGGTCGAAGCTTTCTTT.

This clonotype has at least ten counts. This rearrangement joins TRBV7-6 to TRBJ1-5, with D maybe TRBD1 (6 bases). Between the trimmed V and J ends, which lost 5 bases and 1 base, there was a span of 18 bases. CDR1 is SGHVS, CDR2 FNYEAQ, per germline. This CDR3 is 17 amino acids long. The CDR3 region has the DNA TGTGCCAGCAGCAAGCGCACAGGGATCGGGAGCAATCAGCCCCAGCATTTT. Translating it yields CASSKRTGIGSNQPQHF.

This clonotype came up a few times. Here the CDR3 DNA reads TGTGCCAGCAGCCACTACCCGGGACAGGGGGCAACAGATACGCAGTATTTT. Translating it yields CASSHYPGQGATDTQYF. The chain recombines TRBV6-2 or TRBV6-3 with TRBJ2-3, with 12 bases matching TRBD1. Germline lookup yields CDR1 MNHEY and CDR2 SVGEGT. The CDR3 has 17 amino acids. The junction had 10 bases not matched to a gene; V was cut back by 6 bases and J by 3 bases.

This clonotype has ten or more counts. This chain connects TRBV6-2 or TRBV6-3 to TRBJ1-1; D is possibly TRBD1 (5 bases). From germline, CDR1 is MNHEY and CDR2 SVGEGT. Trimming removed 6 bases at V and 3 bases at J, with 14 bases between. The CDR3 covers 14 residues. CDR3 residues: CASRGLGEYTEAFF. DNA for the CDR3: TGTGCCAGCAGGGGATTAGGGGAGTACACTGAAGCTTTCTTT.

This clonotype was found many times. The chain joins TRBV12-3 or TRBV12-4 to TRBJ2-7, with no clear D. The CDR3 has 13 amino acids. Trimming removed 7 bases at V and 2 bases at J, with 12 bases between. CDR3 in DNA: TGTGCCAGCAAATTCCCCTCCACCTACGAGCAGTACTTC. As protein: CASKFPSTYEQYF.

The chain combines TRBV6-5 with TRBJ1-2; 7 positions agree with TRBD1. With 5 bases clipped from V and 8 bases from J, the junction kept 11 bases outside the gene matches. The germline gives CDR1 MNHEY, CDR2 SVGAGI. The length of the CDR3 is 14 residues. The CDR3: CASSPGQKTFGYTF. CDR3 nucleotides: TGTGCCAGCAGTCCGGGACAGAAAACTTTCGGCTACACCTTC.

The chain combines TRBV20-1 with TRBJ1-1; 7 bases are shared with TRBD1. Trimming took 3 bases from V and 5 from J; bases not matched to a gene: 9. The germline CDR1 and CDR2 sequences are DFQATT and SNEGSKA (reference sequence). CDR3 length: 14 residues. CDR3 amino acids: CSASGDSLETEAFF. The CDR3 coding sequence is TGCAGTGCTAGTGGGGACAGCCTGGAGACTGAAGCTTTCTTT.

In this sample, this clonotype turned up a few times. The gene calls are TRBV5-1 and TRBJ1-1; D is unresolved. V was pared by 4 bases and J by 0 bases, with 7 bases between. CDR1 is SGHRS, CDR2 YFSETQ, per germline. CDR3 size: 13 residues. The CDR3 region is CASSEFVNTEAFF. The CDR3 nucleotides read TGCGCCAGCAGCGAATTCGTGAACACTGAAGCTTTCTTT.

This clonotype was found a few times. The rearrangement joins TRBV12-3 or TRBV12-4 to TRBJ2-4; D remains ambiguous. CDR3 length: 14 residues. The V and J ends lost 1 base and 2 bases respectively, with 6 bases between them. The CDR3 nucleotides read TGTGCCAGCAGTTTAGAACTCTCCAAAAACATTCAGTACTTC. It encodes CASSLELSKNIQYF.

This clonotype was observed a few times. This chain connects TRBV4-2 to TRBJ2-1; 8 nucleotides agree with TRBD2. The length of the CDR3 is 15 residues. V gave up 1 base and J gave up 4 bases; unmatched junction bases: 3. Germline values: CDR1 LGHNA, CDR2 YNFKEQ. CDR3 protein: CASSQVTSGYNEQFF. CDR3 nucleotide sequence: TGTGCCAGCAGCCAAGTAACTAGCGGATACAATGAGCAGTTCTTC.

This clonotype was detected ten times or more. The genes are TRBV6-5 and TRBJ1-1; D gene ambiguous. The CDR3 has 12 amino acids. V dropped 0 bases and J dropped 6 bases, with 5 bases sitting between them. The germline V gene has CDR1 MNHEY and CDR2 SVGAGI. The CDR3: CASSYSPPEAFF. CDR3 in DNA: TGTGCCAGCAGTTACTCCCCGCCTGAAGCTTTCTTT.

This clonotype has a count of ten or more. This chain uses TRBV18 with TRBJ1-1; D unclear. This CDR3 spans 11 amino acids. Trimming stripped 2 bases from V and 7 bases from J, with 5 bases between. Looked up from germline, CDR1 is KGHSH and CDR2 is LQKENI. The CDR3 coding sequence is TGTGCCAGCTCACCAGAGGGTGAAGCTTTCTTT. Translated, it gives CASSPEGEAFF.

This clonotype was recorded a few times. The chain combines TRBV5-1 with TRBJ2-2; D not certain. This CDR3 contains 15 residues. Trimming took off 7 bases at V and 0 bases at J, with 13 bases between the two ends. Germline V gene sequence: CDR1 SGHRS, CDR2 YFSETQ. CDR3 loop: CASPYSVANTGELFF. The DNA for the CDR3 is TGCGCCAGCCCTTACAGCGTTGCGAACACCGGGGAGCTGTTTTTT.

This clonotype was seen at least ten times. The rearrangement links TRBV12-3 or TRBV12-4 to TRBJ1-2; D is ambiguous. The CDR3 loop spans 12 amino acids. Trimming took 5 bases from V and 6 from J, leaving 10 bases between them. The CDR3 nucleotides read TGTGCCAGCAGTCTGGACTTCAATGGCTACACCTTC. Translating it yields CASSLDFNGYTF.

This clonotype was picked up many times. The junction shows a germline mismatch at one end, possibly a read error. This rearrangement joins TRBV12-3 or TRBV12-4 to TRBJ1-1, with a weak D call TRBD1 (5 bases). CDR3 length: 13 residues. As DNA, the CDR3 is TGTGCCAGCAGCTTAGGAGGGGACACTGAAGCTTTCTTT. Translating it yields CASSLGGDTEAFF.

A few counts support this clonotype. This rearrangement joins TRBV7-9 to TRBJ1-1; weak D call: TRBD1 (5 bases). The CDR3 spans 14 residues. CDR1 is SEHNR, CDR2 FQNEAQ, per germline (reference sequence). Deletions cut 3 bases from V and 4 bases from J, with 12 bases between. The CDR3 sequence is CASSFGRVGTEAFF. In nucleotides, the CDR3 is TGTGCCAGCAGCTTTGGCAGGGTCGGCACTGAAGCTTTCTTT.

This clonotype was observed at least ten times. V is TRBV4-2 and J is TRBJ2-1; D uncertain. The CDR3 loop spans 16 amino acids. Germline V gene data show CDR1 as LGHNA and CDR2 as YNFKEQ. The V end was cut by 0 bases, the J end by 6 bases, with 15 bases between. The DNA for the CDR3 is TGTGCCAGCAGCCAAGATTACGCATCTCCGGCCAATGAGCAGTTCTTC. Protein sequence: CASSQDYASPANEQFF.

This clonotype showed up many times. This chain joins TRBV6-2 or TRBV6-3 and TRBJ1-1; tentative D call: TRBD1 (5 bases). Deletions cut 2 bases from V and 3 bases from J, with 7 bases between. The CDR3 is 13 residues long. Germline CDR1 reads MNHEY; CDR2 reads SVGEGT. The CDR3 DNA follows: TGTGCCAGCAGTTACCGGGGGGACACTGAAGCTTTCTTT. It specifies CASSYRGDTEAFF.

CDR3 region: CASSMRGDSSGANVLTF. The DNA of the CDR3 is TGCGCCAGCAGTATGCGGGGGGACAGCTCTGGGGCCAACGTCCTGACTTTC. The rearrangement links TRBV5-1 to TRBJ2-6; tentatively, D is TRBD2 (8 bases). The CDR3 runs to 17 residues. V was cut by 5 bases and J by 0 bases, with 15 bases left in between. The germline V gene encodes CDR1 SGHRS and CDR2 YFSETQ.

V is TRBV28 and J is TRBJ2-7; the D gene is possibly TRBD1 (5 bases). The germline CDR1 and CDR2 sequences are MDHEN and SYDVKM. Between the trimmed V and J ends, which lost 4 bases and 2 bases, there was a span of 18 bases. CDR3 length: 16 residues. CDR3 sequence: CASSSPRQQYTYEQYF. The CDR3 region has the DNA TGTGCCAGCAGTTCGCCCAGACAGCAATACACCTACGAGCAGTACTTC.

This rearrangement joins TRBV29-1 to TRBJ1-2; D is unclear. The CDR3 has 14 residues. Germline CDR1 and CDR2: SQVTM and ANQGSEA. V was pared by 6 bases and J by 3 bases, with 17 bases between. The CDR3, as DNA: TGCAGCGTCGGGAGCGGGGTTGAGGACTATGGCTACACCTTC. This sequence encodes CSVGSGVEDYGYTF. Based on the CDR3 plus reference TRBV29-1 and TRBJ1-2, the full variable domain is SAVISQKPSRDICQRGTSLTIQCQVDSQVTMMFWYRQQPGQSLTLIATANQGSEATYESGFVIDKFPISRPNLTFSTLTVSNMSPEDSSIYLCSVGSGVEDYGYTFGSGTRLTVV.

This clonotype was seen more than once but under ten times. V and J are TRBV7-6 and TRBJ2-7; the match to TRBD2 covers 8 bases. CDR3 length equals 18 residues. Germline-derived CDR1 and CDR2 are SGHVS and FNYEAQ. Trimming removed 0 bases from V and 0 bases from J; junction bases left unmatched: 10. The CDR3 sequence: CASSLAGSLAGDSYEQYF. CDR3 in DNA: TGTGCCAGCAGCTTAGCGGGATCCCTAGCGGGCGACTCCTACGAGCAGTACTTC.

This clonotype has a count of ten or more. The chain joins TRBV20-1 to TRBJ1-5, with 7 nucleotides matching TRBD1. The CDR3 loop spans 11 amino acids. Germline V CDR1 and CDR2: DFQATT, SNEGSKA (reference sequence). Trimming took 5 bases from V and 13 from J; bases not matched to a gene: 8. The CDR3 bases are TGCAGTGCTTACCAGGGGGGAAATCAGCATTTT. It yields the protein CSAYQGGNQHF.

This clonotype was observed a handful of times. The V gene is TRBV13, the J gene TRBJ2-5; 8 bases map to TRBD1. Germline V gene sequence: CDR1 PRHDT, CDR2 FYEKMQ (reference sequence). The J segment lost 4 bases and the V segment lost 5 bases, leaving 3 bases of the junction unmatched. This CDR3 spans 13 amino acids. DNA of the CDR3: TGTGCCAGCAGCCGACAGGGGTCAGAGACCCAGTACTTC. It specifies CASSRQGSETQYF.

This chain uses TRBV6-5 with TRBJ2-3, with 12 nucleotides matching TRBD2. This CDR3 has 16 residues. The trim removed 5 bases at V and 5 bases at J, leaving 8 bases unmatched. Looked up from germline, CDR1 is MNHEY and CDR2 is SVGAGI. The CDR3 loop is CASSRTSGANGDTQYF. The CDR3 nucleotides are TGTGCCAGCAGTCGGACTAGCGGGGCCAACGGAGATACGCAGTATTTT.

This clonotype was picked up a small number of times. The chain is built from TRBV5-1 and TRBJ1-2, with 7 bases fitting TRBD1. Germline CDR1 is SGHRS and CDR2 is YFSETQ. The CDR3 length is 13 residues. V lost 3 bases to trimming and J lost 7 bases; unmatched junction nucleotides: 6. In nucleotides, the CDR3 is TGCGCCAGCAGCTGGGAGACAGGGTCTGGCTACACCTTC. Its translation: CASSWETGSGYTF. Looking up the rest from reference TRBV5-1 and TRBJ1-2 gives the full variable domain: KAGVTQTPRYLIKTRGQQVTLSCSPISGHRSVSWYQQTPGQGLQFLFEYFSETQRNKGNFPGRFSGRQFSNSRSEMNVSTLELGDSALYLCASSWETGSGYTFGSGTRLTVV.

The chain recombines TRBV6-5 with TRBJ1-1; 7 nucleotides agree with TRBD1. Germline trimming cut 6 bases from V and 4 bases from J; bases unmatched to any gene: 11. Germline V gives CDR1 MNHEY, CDR2 SVGAGI. The CDR3 runs to 15 residues. The CDR3 region is CASSRDRAGGTEAFF. The CDR3 nucleotides are TGTGCCAGCAGCCGTGACAGGGCCGGGGGCACTGAAGCTTTCTTT.